This T cell receptor (beta chain) was observed in a study of cytomegalovirus exposure and HLA in healthy donors. The germline V gene has CDR1 SNHLY and CDR2 FYNNEI. CDR3 length equals 10 residues. V was clipped by 3 bases and J by 7 bases, with 2 bases between them. Donors had nominal health at sampling but likely had unrecorded immune exposures. As regards this clone: The antigen remains unidentified.

Study findings and constraints: Later findings reportedly placed an Asian-associated ancestry cluster below the approximately 670-donor mean for N-insertions. A missense DCLRE1C variant was associated with V- and J-gene trimming of TCR beta chains in a later analysis, and an independent cohort replicated the association.

60 Vbeta and 13 Jbeta primers were used in PCR. As originally analysed: The count from a later analysis was 79 million or so unique TCR beta chains, some 11 million of them shared. Here immunoSEQ multiplex PCR was the method, and the copy in TCRdb shows in-frame clones only, minus some. The V and J calls and clone size are taken from that table; D and trimming were inferred from the DNA. This sample has 140,000 to 150,000 clones, with approximately 80% found just once. The receptor's source is a woman aged 55-70 years in good health and CMV-seropositive. The specimen sequenced was PBMCs. The V and J genes are TRBV2 and TRBJ2-3, with D hard to call. CDR3 bases: TGTGCCAGCAGTGACAATACGCAGTATTTT. Translation gives CASSDNTQYF.